This TCR beta chain came from a study of CD8 T cells in ankylosing spondylitis. Germline values: CDR1 LGHNT, CDR2 FRNRAP. Trimming cost V 2 bases and J 3 bases, with 11 bases left between them. The CDR3 covers 14 residues. Libraries of TCR beta came from quantitative 5'-RACE with molecular barcodes. TCRdb re-analysed the 5' RACE reads in MiXCR, keeping a single row per CDR3 protein. The sample includes 350,000 to 400,000 distinct CDR3 sequences, 20% of them seen just once. This TCR derives from a male donor with ankylosing spondylitis or in good health (not recorded which). The chain couples TRBV12-5 to TRBJ2-7; D unclear. Sample: blood, either unsorted or a sorted T cell fraction (not recorded which). The CDR3 is CASGLFGQFYEQYF. The CDR3 DNA sequence: TGTGCTAGTGGTTTGTTCGGTCAATTCTACGAGCAGTACTTC.